The 18 T cell receptor beta chains in this list originate from one sample, sequenced in a study of blood T cells in healthy people across ages. Sample-barcoded 5' priming and a J-beta primer mix drove a second PCR of about 6 to 12 cycles. In TCRdb, the 5' RACE reads were re-called with MiXCR into one record per CDR3 protein. The data hold hundreds of thousands of distinct CDR3 sequences, with about half observed a single time. The sample consisted of blood. Every receptor here comes from a woman aged 60-70 years in good health.

The V and J genes are TRBV28 and TRBJ2-7; possible D gene TRBD2, 5 bases. The germline V gene has CDR1 MDHEN and CDR2 SYDVKM. The V end was cut by 2 bases, the J end by 4 bases, with 15 bases between. The CDR3 has 15 amino acids. CDR3 residues: CASSLLTGKGYEQYF. Here the CDR3 DNA reads TGTGCCAGCAGTTTACTAACGGGGAAAGGGTACGAGCAGTACTTC.

V and J are TRBV5-1 and TRBJ1-2; 8 nucleotides line up with TRBD1. The V gene end was trimmed by 4 bases and the J gene end by 5 bases; junction bases not matched to a gene: 10. Germline V gene sequence: CDR1 SGHRS, CDR2 YFSETQ. CDR3 length: 15 amino acids. CDR3: CASSGTDRGGYGYTF. In DNA form, the CDR3 reads TGCGCCAGCAGCGGAACCGACAGGGGTGGGTATGGCTACACCTTC. Full variable domain (outside the CDR3, taken from reference TRBV5-1 and TRBJ1-2): KAGVTQTPRYLIKTRGQQVTLSCSPISGHRSVSWYQQTPGQGLQFLFEYFSETQRNKGNFPGRFSGRQFSNSRSEMNVSTLELGDSALYLCASSGTDRGGYGYTFGSGTRLTVV.

The rearrangement joins TRBV28 to TRBJ2-3; no definite D call. The germline CDR1 and CDR2 sequences are MDHEN and SYDVKM. The ends were cut back, 8 bases at V and 4 bases at J, with 22 bases in the middle. CDR3 length equals 16 residues. The CDR3 region is CASGELTKGVADTQYF. The CDR3 DNA is TGTGCCAGCGGAGAGTTGACAAAAGGTGTTGCAGATACGCAGTATTTT.

This clonotype was observed many times. V usage is TRBV20-1 and J usage is TRBJ2-7; TRBD1 or TRBD2 may be the D gene (5 bases each). The V gene lost 3 bases and the J gene lost 0 bases, with 15 bases spanning the gap. CDR3 length equals 15 residues. Germline V gives CDR1 DFQATT, CDR2 SNEGSKA (reference sequence). The CDR3, as DNA: TGCAGTGCTAGTGATCTGGGGGAAAGCTCCTACGAGCAGTACTTC. It codes for CSASDLGESSYEQYF.

This clonotype was counted between two and nine times. The chain is built from TRBV6-1 and TRBJ2-7; D is unresolved. Germline V gives CDR1 MNHNS, CDR2 SASEGT. Between the trimmed V and J ends, which lost 9 bases and 0 bases, there was a span of 6 bases. CDR3 length equals 11 residues. CDR3 sequence reads: CASAPSYEQYF. The DNA for the CDR3 is TGTGCCAGTGCCCCCTCCTACGAGCAGTACTTC.

The chain carries TRBV14 and TRBJ2-1; 13 bases line up with TRBD2. CDR1 is SGHDN and CDR2 is FVKESK in the germline V gene. The CDR3 is made up of 17 amino acids. J lost 4 bases, V lost 3 bases, and 6 bases had no gene match. The CDR3 here is CASSHRLAGGNYNEQFF. CDR3 coding DNA: TGTGCCAGCAGCCACCGACTAGCGGGAGGCAATTACAATGAGCAGTTCTTC.

V and J are TRBV6-6 and TRBJ2-1; tentatively, D is TRBD1 or TRBD2 (6 bases each). This CDR3 is built from 14 residues. CDR1 is MNHNY, CDR2 SVGAGI, per germline (reference sequence). Trimming removed 2 bases at V and 4 bases at J, with 9 bases between. The CDR3 here is CASSYGGTYNEQFF. For the CDR3, the DNA is TGTGCCAGCAGTTACGGCGGGACATACAATGAGCAGTTCTTC.

The chain carries TRBV10-3 and TRBJ1-1; D ambiguous. V was cut by 7 bases and J by 7 bases, with 16 bases left in between. The CDR3 is made up of 13 amino acids. Germline V gene sequence: CDR1 ENHRY, CDR2 SYGVKD. The CDR3 DNA reads TGTGCCATCACTAGGACCTTTTCGGATGAAGCTTTCTTT. Protein product: CAITRTFSDEAFF.

In regard to this clonotype: Germline and junction disagree at one end, which may indicate a read error. The CDR3: CASNYGTSGTNEQFF. In nucleotides, the CDR3 is TGTGCCAGCAATTACGGGACTAGCGGAACCAATGAGCAGTTCTTC. The rearrangement links TRBV6-6 to TRBJ2-1; 11 bases agree with TRBD2. Germline assignment: CDR1 MNHNY and CDR2 SVGAGI (reference sequence). The CDR3 is 15 amino acids.

The chain recombines TRBV7-9 with TRBJ1-2, with TRBD1 matching 9 bases. Germline loops: CDR1 SEHNR, CDR2 FQNEAQ (reference sequence). This CDR3 is built from 14 residues. V was clipped by 5 bases and J by 7 bases; unmatched bases: 8. CDR3 protein: CASSQGQGRAGYTF. The CDR3 DNA reads as TGTGCCAGCAGCCAAGGACAGGGGAGGGCTGGCTACACCTTC.

Turning to this clonotype: At one boundary the junction diverges from the germline segment, which might be a read error. This chain joins TRBV19 and TRBJ1-2; 8 nucleotides agree with TRBD1. The CDR3 has 14 amino acids. CDR1 and CDR2 from the germline V gene are LNHDA and SQIVND (reference sequence). CDR3 coding DNA: TGTGCCAGTAAAGCAGGGGGCAGCGGCTATGGCCACACCTTC. Protein product: CASKAGGSGYGHTF.

The V call is TRBV9, the J call TRBJ2-7, with TRBD2 matching 14 bases. V dropped 4 bases and J dropped 1; count of bases not matched to a gene: 7. Germline V gives CDR1 SGDLS, CDR2 YYNGEE. The length of the CDR3 is 17 residues. The CDR3 DNA follows: TGTGCCAGCAGCCCCGGACTAGCGGGAGGTATTTCCTACGAGCAGTACTTC. Amino acid sequence: CASSPGLAGGISYEQYF.

This clonotype was seen more than once but under ten times. V and J are TRBV5-6 and TRBJ2-7, with 8 bases that match TRBD2. TRBJ2-5 explains the end of the DNA better; the J call may be wrong. The CDR3 covers 14 residues. Germline-derived CDR1 and CDR2 are SGHDT and YYEEEE. In DNA form, the CDR3 reads TGTGCCAGCAGCTTGCTAGCGGGTGCGGGGACCCAGTACTTC. This codes for CASSLLAGAGTQYF.

The chain carries TRBV5-1 and TRBJ1-5; 7 positions match TRBD1. The V and J ends lost 2 bases and 3 bases, in that order; junction bases with no gene match: 5. This CDR3 contains 15 residues. Germline loops: CDR1 SGHRS, CDR2 YFSETQ. The chain's CDR3 is CASSFQGEANQPQHF. The CDR3 nucleotides read TGCGCCAGCAGCTTTCAGGGGGAGGCCAATCAGCCCCAGCATTTT. Looking up the rest from reference TRBV5-1 and TRBJ1-5 gives the full variable domain: KAGVTQTPRYLIKTRGQQVTLSCSPISGHRSVSWYQQTPGQGLQFLFEYFSETQRNKGNFPGRFSGRQFSNSRSEMNVSTLELGDSALYLCASSFQGEANQPQHFGDGTRLSIL.

V gene TRBV7-2 combines with J gene TRBJ2-3; the D gene could be TRBD1 or TRBD2 (6 bases each). Deletions cut 4 bases from V and 2 bases from J, with 16 bases between. Germline lookup yields CDR1 SGHTA and CDR2 FQGNSA. The CDR3 is made up of 16 amino acids. The DNA of the CDR3 is TGTGCCAGCAGCTCACAGGGACTTACCTTCACAGATACGCAGTATTTT. Translating it yields CASSSQGLTFTDTQYF.

As DNA, the CDR3 is TGTGCCAGCAGCCAAGACCCGTCCTCTGTGCAGTTCTTC. This gives the protein CASSQDPSSVQFF. This chain uses TRBV14 with TRBJ2-1; no firm D call. CDR3 length: 13 residues. CDR1 SGHDN and CDR2 FVKESK come from the germline V gene. The ends were cut back, 0 bases at V and 12 bases at J, with 12 bases in the middle. Full variable domain (outside the CDR3, taken from reference TRBV14 and TRBJ2-1): EAGVTQFPSHSVIEKGQTVTLRCDPISGHDNLYWYRRVMGKEIKFLLHFVKESKQDESGMPNNRFLAERTGGTYSTLKVQPAELEDSGVYFCASSQDPSSVQFFGPGTRLTVL.

This chain joins TRBV6-1 and TRBJ2-7; D is undetermined. This CDR3 spans 14 amino acids. Per germline, CDR1 MNHNS and CDR2 SASEGT. With 0 bases removed from V and 4 bases from J, the gap between germline ends came to 10 bases. CDR3 bases: TGTGCCAGCAGTGAAGCGTCCCCTCGTTACGAGCAGTACTTC. Its translation is CASSEASPRYEQYF.

This clonotype has only a few counts. CDR3 in amino acids: CSARVGARVFQETQYF. The DNA of the CDR3 is TGCAGTGCTAGAGTGGGGGCCAGGGTATTCCAAGAGACCCAGTACTTC. V is TRBV20-1 and J is TRBJ2-5; the D gene is possibly TRBD1 (6 bases). The CDR3 runs 16 residues. V was shortened by 1 base and J by 1 base, with 16 bases between the two germline ends. Per germline, CDR1 DFQATT and CDR2 SNEGSKA (reference sequence).